These 7 T cell receptor beta chains share one sample of origin, sequenced in a study of graft-versus-host responses after intestinal transplantation (dated by TCRdb to the early 2020s). The method behind the library was the immunoSEQ multiplex PCR assay. TCRdb took over this immuneACCESS table, retaining in-frame rearrangements with V and J assigned. Such tables are incomplete; in checked studies, under half of the missing clones stem from an unresolved V gene, and the remainder is unexplained. For this sample the table gives about 100,000 clones, of which over 75% were detected only once. About 0.95% of the sample rests with the top ten. What this sample's time point label stands for: cells obtained before transplantation from donor or recipient. No antigen has been identified for these receptors. The input for sequencing was unstimulated CD4+ T cells sorted from spleen or lymph node cells, taken before transplant. The receptors here all came from a human donor who was the organ donor for an intestinal transplant.

The J gene is TRBJ2-7, the V gene TRBV7-2; 11 bases are a match to TRBD2. V dropped 3 bases and J dropped 2; count of bases not matched to a gene: 0. CDR3 size: 14 residues. From germline, CDR1 is SGHTA and CDR2 FQGNSA. In DNA, the CDR3 is TGTGCCAGCAGCTTTAGCGGGGGGGCCTACGAGCAGTACTTC. As protein: CASSFSGGAYEQYF.

This chain joins TRBV4-1 and TRBJ1-2; maybe TRBD1 (6 bases). Trimming took 1 base from V and 5 from J, leaving 20 bases between them. CDR3 length: 17 residues. From germline, CDR1 is MGHRA and CDR2 YSYEKL. CDR3 in DNA: TGCGCCAGCAGCCAAGGGTTTATCGGGGGACACTCTTATGGCTACACCTTC. This codes for CASSQGFIGGHSYGYTF.

The chain has TRBV19 and TRBJ2-2; D might be TRBD1 (6 bases). The V end lost 3 bases, the J end lost 6 bases, and 11 bases lay between the germline ends. Germline CDR1 LNHDA, CDR2 SQIVND (reference sequence). CDR3 length equals 14 residues. CDR3 bases: TGTGCCAGTAGTATCCTGAACAGGGCCGGGGAGCTGTTTTTT. Protein: CASSILNRAGELFF.

The chain links TRBV7-2 to TRBJ1-2; D gene unclear. V was pared by 6 bases and J by 0 bases, with 5 bases between. Germline CDR1 and CDR2: SGHTA and FQGNSA. The CDR3 totals 12 residues. CDR3 residues: CASSHPNYGYTF. CDR3 nucleotide sequence: TGTGCCAGCAGTCACCCTAACTATGGCTACACCTTC.

This chain connects TRBV19 to TRBJ2-1; D is possibly TRBD1 (6 bases). V lost 4 bases to trimming and J lost 5 bases, with 15 bases between them. There are 15 residues in the CDR3. CDR1 and CDR2 (germline): LNHDA, SQIVND (reference sequence). The CDR3 coding sequence is TGTGCCAGTAGTAGCAACCGGGACAAAAACAATGAGCAGTTCTTC. It is translated as CASSSNRDKNNEQFF.

The chain joins TRBV27 to TRBJ1-2; no clear D. Between the trimmed V and J ends, which lost 2 bases and 8 bases, there was a span of 15 bases. The CDR3 contains 14 residues. CDR1 is MNHEY, CDR2 SMNVEV, per germline (reference sequence). CDR3: CASSLRQNPGGYTF. CDR3 bases: TGTGCCAGCAGTTTACGACAAAACCCTGGGGGCTACACCTTC.

The chain is built from TRBV11-2 and TRBJ2-3, with TRBD2 matching over 11 bases. CDR3 size: 15 residues. The germline V gene has CDR1 SGHAT and CDR2 FQNNGV. Trimming cost V 8 bases and J 3 bases; bases outside gene matches: 7. CDR3 sequence: CASLSGGAGTDTQYF. The CDR3 DNA sequence: TGTGCCAGCCTTAGCGGGGGGGCTGGAACAGATACGCAGTATTTT.